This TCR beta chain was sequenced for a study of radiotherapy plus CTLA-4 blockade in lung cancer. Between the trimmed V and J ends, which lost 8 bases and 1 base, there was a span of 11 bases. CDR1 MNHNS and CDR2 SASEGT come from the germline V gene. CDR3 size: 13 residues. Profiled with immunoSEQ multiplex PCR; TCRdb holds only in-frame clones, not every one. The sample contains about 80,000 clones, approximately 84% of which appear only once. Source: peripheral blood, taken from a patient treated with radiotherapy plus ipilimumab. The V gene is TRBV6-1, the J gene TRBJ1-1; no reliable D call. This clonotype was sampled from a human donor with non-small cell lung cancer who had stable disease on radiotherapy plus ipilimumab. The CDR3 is CASGTGSNTEAFF. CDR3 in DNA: TGTGCCAGCGGTACGGGTTCGAACACTGAAGCTTTCTTT.